Sequencing of this T cell receptor (beta chain) was carried out in a study of T cell changes during pregnancy in multiple sclerosis. Sequencing was performed with immunoSEQ multiplex PCR; in TCRdb, only in-frame clones are kept and a portion is missing. The sample yields 85,000 to 130,000 clones, around 92% seen once. This CDR3 comprises 15 residues. Germline CDR1 LGHNA, CDR2 YNFKEQ. A note on this clone: An end of the junction does not agree with germline; a read error may underlie this.

This TCR was recovered from a female donor with multiple sclerosis, enrolled in a pregnancy study. This specimen was peripheral blood, taken before pregnancy. The V gene is TRBV4-2, the J gene TRBJ2-7; 8 bases match TRBD2. CDR3 sequence reads: CANSQDTSGSYEQYF. DNA of the CDR3: TGTGCCAACAGCCAAGATACTAGCGGCTCCTACGAGCAGTACTTC.